The T cell receptor beta chain described here comes from a study of PD-1 blockade in classical Hodgkin lymphoma. The overall study: Nivolumab dosing for patients was 3 mg/kg, administered intravenously every 2 weeks. Study observations and caveats: Exclusion covered patients beginning nivolumab under 1 year post-ASCT. TCR diversity at baseline was reported to be reduced in newly diagnosed patients relative to healthy donors.

This table comes from immunoSEQ multiplex PCR, and its TCRdb copy is limited to in-frame clones, with some not included. The table records around 60,000 clones, just over 90% of them present only once. A word on this clone: The antigen is unknown.

The CDR3 has 11 residues. The germline V gene encodes CDR1 SEHNR and CDR2 FQNEAQ (reference sequence). The V end was cut by 5 bases, the J end by 6 bases, with 6 bases between. Time point here: cycle 4 day 1 (C4D1), after less than 7 weeks of nivolumab. All the patients suffered relapse after autologous stem cell transplantation, and brentuximab vedotin exposure differed. This chain links TRBV7-9 with TRBJ2-3; possibly TRBD2 for D (6 bases). The source of this sequence is a human donor with classical Hodgkin lymphoma. Sequenced here: peripheral blood mononuclear cells (PBMCs), sampled before the fourth cycle of nivolumab. CDR3 residues: CASSGRDTQYF. CDR3 nucleotide sequence: TGTGCCAGCAGCGGGAGGGATACGCAGTATTTT.